These T cell receptor beta chains were read from a single sample in a study of CD8 T cells in Susac syndrome. TCRdb redid the calling of the immunoSEQ multiplex PCR reads with MiXCR, one entry per CDR3 protein. Found here are some 150,000 distinct CDR3 sequences, roughly 95% of them singletons; the top ten hold 0.14% to 0.15%. Input material: CD8+ T cells from PBMCs. Every receptor here comes from a human donor with multiple sclerosis. CDR3s include the opening cysteine and the closing phenylalanine or tryptophan. D genes are given only for firm matches. Not all rows give a size; the values are once, few, many and, for expanded clones, a class.

CDR3nt: TGTGCCAGTAGTATAGGACAGGGGACGGGGTTGGGCAATACGCAGTATTTT
CDR3aa: CASSIGQGTGLGNTQYF
j_gene: TRBJ2-3
abundance: -
d_gene: TRBD1
v_gene: TRBV19

CDR3nt: TGTGCCACCAGTGATCCTTACACCGGGGAGCTGTTTTTT
CDR3aa: CATSDPYTGELFF
j_gene: TRBJ2-2
abundance: -
d_gene: -
v_gene: TRBV24-1

CDR3nt: TGCAGCGTTGAAGGGGGGGGCCTAGAGACCCAGTACTTC
CDR3aa: CSVEGGGLETQYF
j_gene: TRBJ2-5
abundance: -
d_gene: -
v_gene: TRBV29-1

CDR3nt: TGTGCCAGCAGTAAACCGGGCTCCTACGAGCAGTACTTC
CDR3aa: CASSKPGSYEQYF
j_gene: TRBJ2-7
abundance: once
d_gene: -
v_gene: TRBV27

CDR3nt: TGTGCCACCAGTGATTCGGGTGGTGGCTACACCTTC
CDR3aa: CATSDSGGGYTF
j_gene: TRBJ1-2
abundance: -
d_gene: -
v_gene: TRBV24-1

CDR3nt: TGTGCCAGCAGCGCAGGGAGGCAGCCCCAGCATTTT
CDR3aa: CASSAGRQPQHF
j_gene: TRBJ1-5
abundance: -
d_gene: -
v_gene: TRBV5-6

CDR3nt: TGTGCCAGCAGTTTACAGGGGGCTACTGGAGAGCAGTACTTC
CDR3aa: CASSLQGATGEQYF
j_gene: TRBJ2-7
abundance: -
d_gene: TRBD1
v_gene: TRBV27

CDR3nt: TGTGCCAGCAGCCAAGATCATCGCGGACAGGCCAACTATGGCTACACCTTC
CDR3aa: CASSQDHRGQANYGYTF
j_gene: TRBJ1-2
abundance: -
d_gene: TRBD1
v_gene: TRBV3-1

CDR3nt: TGTGCCAGCAGCCCAGAGGGCGGGGTTGAGCAGTTCTTC
CDR3aa: CASSPEGGVEQFF
j_gene: TRBJ2-1
abundance: -
d_gene: -
v_gene: TRBV11-2

CDR3nt: TGTGCCAGCAGCCAAGAGCTAGGCGGCCAGCAGTACTTC
CDR3aa: CASSQELGGQQYF
j_gene: TRBJ2-7
abundance: -
d_gene: -
v_gene: TRBV14

CDR3nt: TGTGCCAGCAGCCTACAGGGGCTCAGGGAGCAGTTCTTC
CDR3aa: CASSLQGLREQFF
j_gene: TRBJ2-1
abundance: -
d_gene: TRBD1
v_gene: TRBV3-1

CDR3nt: TGCAGCATCGAGGGAGGAAACTATGGCTACACCTTC
CDR3aa: CSIEGGNYGYTF
j_gene: TRBJ1-2
abundance: -
d_gene: -
v_gene: TRBV29-1

CDR3nt: TGTGCCAGCAGCTTTGAGGGAGGGGACTATGGCTACACCTTC
CDR3aa: CASSFEGGDYGYTF
j_gene: TRBJ1-2
abundance: -
d_gene: -
v_gene: TRBV5-6

CDR3nt: TGTGCCACCAGTGATTCATCGGGCGGGCGCTCCTACAATGAGCAGTTCTTC
CDR3aa: CATSDSSGGRSYNEQFF
j_gene: TRBJ2-1
abundance: -
d_gene: -
v_gene: TRBV24-1

CDR3nt: TGTGCCTGGGACCCTGGTGGCGGGGGGGCGGATGAGCAGTTCTTC
CDR3aa: CAWDPGGGGADEQFF
j_gene: TRBJ2-1
abundance: -
d_gene: TRBD2
v_gene: TRBV30

CDR3nt: TGTGCCAGCAGCCGACCGAACACTGAAGCTTTCTTT
CDR3aa: CASSRPNTEAFF
j_gene: TRBJ1-1
abundance: -
d_gene: -
v_gene: TRBV11-2

CDR3nt: TGCAGTGCTACCTCGCGGGGGCCCGTTAGGGATGAGCAGTTCTTC
CDR3aa: CSATSRGPVRDEQFF
j_gene: TRBJ2-1
abundance: -
d_gene: -
v_gene: TRBV20-1

CDR3nt: TGTGCCAGTAGTATGAAGAACGCATACACTGAGCAGTTCTTC
CDR3aa: CASSMKNAYTEQFF
j_gene: TRBJ2-1
abundance: once
d_gene: -
v_gene: TRBV19

CDR3nt: TGTGCCAGCAGTTACCCACGGGGAGGGGGGACTGATCAGCCCCAGCATTTT
CDR3aa: CASSYPRGGGTDQPQHF
j_gene: TRBJ1-5
abundance: -
d_gene: -
v_gene: TRBV6-2/TRBV6-3

CDR3nt: TGTGCCAGCAGCTTGTCAGGGGCCGAGCAGTACTTC
CDR3aa: CASSLSGAEQYF
j_gene: TRBJ2-7
abundance: -
d_gene: -
v_gene: TRBV5-4

CDR3nt: TGTGCCAGCAAAGGGTCTGGGGCCAACGTCCTGACTTTC
CDR3aa: CASKGSGANVLTF
j_gene: TRBJ2-6
abundance: -
d_gene: -
v_gene: TRBV2

CDR3nt: TGTGCCAGCAGTTTTCAGGGGTTGATTGGCGGGGAGCTGTTTTTT
CDR3aa: CASSFQGLIGGELFF
j_gene: TRBJ2-2
abundance: -
d_gene: -
v_gene: TRBV27

CDR3nt: TGTGCCAGCAGTTCGACAGGGGAGGCGGACTATGGCTACACCTTC
CDR3aa: CASSSTGEADYGYTF
j_gene: TRBJ1-2
abundance: -
d_gene: TRBD1
v_gene: TRBV12-3/TRBV12-4

CDR3nt: TGTGCCAGCAGCGCCGGGACAGGGCACGGCTACACCTTC
CDR3aa: CASSAGTGHGYTF
j_gene: TRBJ1-2
abundance: -
d_gene: TRBD1
v_gene: TRBV13

CDR3nt: TGTGCCAGCAGCGAAGGGGGACAGGGGGCGACCCAGTACTTC
CDR3aa: CASSEGGQGATQYF
j_gene: TRBJ2-5
abundance: once
d_gene: TRBD1
v_gene: TRBV9

CDR3nt: TGTGCCACCGGCCGGTCAGTCACTGAAGCTTTCTTT
CDR3aa: CATGRSVTEAFF
j_gene: TRBJ1-1
abundance: -
d_gene: -
v_gene: TRBV19

CDR3nt: TGTGCCAGCAGCTTGGGACAGGGGGCCGGTAGCAATCAGCCCCAGCATTTT
CDR3aa: CASSLGQGAGSNQPQHF
j_gene: TRBJ1-5
abundance: -
d_gene: TRBD1
v_gene: TRBV5-4

CDR3nt: TGTGCCAGCAGCCCTCGCAGTCGGAATGAGCAGTTCTTC
CDR3aa: CASSPRSRNEQFF
j_gene: TRBJ2-1
abundance: -
d_gene: -
v_gene: TRBV7-6

CDR3nt: TGCGCCAGCAGCCAGGGGATTGCAACTAATGAAAAACTGTTTTTT
CDR3aa: CASSQGIATNEKLFF
j_gene: TRBJ1-4
abundance: -
d_gene: -
v_gene: TRBV4-1

CDR3nt: TGTGCCAGCAGCCCAGGGGGGGATGCCAAAAACATTCAGTACTTC
CDR3aa: CASSPGGDAKNIQYF
j_gene: TRBJ2-4
abundance: -
d_gene: -
v_gene: TRBV13

CDR3nt: TGTGCCAGCGGGTTGGGGAACACTGAAGCTTTCTTT
CDR3aa: CASGLGNTEAFF
j_gene: TRBJ1-1
abundance: -
d_gene: -
v_gene: TRBV7-9

CDR3nt: TGTGCCACCAGTGAGAAGATTTCTAACTATGGCTACACCTTC
CDR3aa: CATSEKISNYGYTF
j_gene: TRBJ1-2
abundance: -
d_gene: -
v_gene: TRBV24-1

CDR3nt: TGTGCCAGCAGCTCCCAAAATTCACCCCTCCACTTT
CDR3aa: CASSSQNSPLHF
j_gene: TRBJ1-6
abundance: few
d_gene: -
v_gene: TRBV7-9

CDR3nt: TGTGCCAGCAGACGGGCGCACAGGGGCCCAAACAATGAGCAGTTCTTC
CDR3aa: CASRRAHRGPNNEQFF
j_gene: TRBJ2-1
abundance: -
d_gene: TRBD1
v_gene: TRBV5-6

CDR3nt: TGTGCCAGCAGTCCCGGGACAGGGTATTACAATGAGCAGTTCTTC
CDR3aa: CASSPGTGYYNEQFF
j_gene: TRBJ2-1
abundance: once
d_gene: TRBD1
v_gene: TRBV6-5

CDR3nt: TGTGCCAACCCTAGCGGGGGGAAGGATACGCAGTATTTT
CDR3aa: CANPSGGKDTQYF
j_gene: TRBJ2-3
abundance: -
d_gene: TRBD2
v_gene: TRBV2

CDR3nt: TGTGCCAGCAGCTTAGACCCGGACGCTGAAGCTTTCTTT
CDR3aa: CASSLDPDAEAFF
j_gene: TRBJ1-1
abundance: -
d_gene: -
v_gene: TRBV7-2

CDR3nt: TGTGCCAGCACCCTAACGACAGGGACTAATTCACCCCTCCACTTT
CDR3aa: CASTLTTGTNSPLHF
j_gene: TRBJ1-6
abundance: -
d_gene: TRBD1
v_gene: TRBV12-3/TRBV12-4

CDR3nt: TGTGCCAGTAACGCACAGGGGGCTGATTCACCCCTCCACTTT
CDR3aa: CASNAQGADSPLHF
j_gene: TRBJ1-6
abundance: -
d_gene: TRBD1
v_gene: TRBV19

CDR3nt: TGTGCCACCGGGACAGGGGGGAATGAGCAGTTCTTC
CDR3aa: CATGTGGNEQFF
j_gene: TRBJ2-1
abundance: -
d_gene: TRBD1
v_gene: TRBV6-5

CDR3nt: TGCAGCGTGGACAGGGTCTCCTACAATGAGCAGTTCTTC
CDR3aa: CSVDRVSYNEQFF
j_gene: TRBJ2-1
abundance: -
d_gene: TRBD1
v_gene: TRBV29-1

CDR3nt: TGTGCCTGGATCGTCACAGATACGCAGTATTTT
CDR3aa: CAWIVTDTQYF
j_gene: TRBJ2-3
abundance: few
d_gene: -
v_gene: TRBV30

CDR3nt: TGTGCCAGCAGCCAGGACGTCTCGTCTGGTTCACCCCTCCACTTT
CDR3aa: CASSQDVSSGSPLHF
j_gene: TRBJ1-6
abundance: -
d_gene: -
v_gene: TRBV3-1

CDR3nt: TGTGCCAGCAGTTTATCCAGGGAGAGTTCACCCCTCCACTTT
CDR3aa: CASSLSRESSPLHF
j_gene: TRBJ1-6
abundance: -
d_gene: -
v_gene: TRBV12-3/TRBV12-4

CDR3nt: TGCAGTGCTCTATTTCCGACTAGCGGGGGGGCCGATGAGCAGTTCTTC
CDR3aa: CSALFPTSGGADEQFF
j_gene: TRBJ2-1
abundance: -
d_gene: TRBD2
v_gene: TRBV20-1

CDR3nt: TGTGCCTGGAGTTATATGAGTCACGAGCAGTACTTC
CDR3aa: CAWSYMSHEQYF
j_gene: TRBJ2-7
abundance: once
d_gene: -
v_gene: TRBV30

CDR3nt: TGTGCCAGCAGTCCCCAAGGTAGCTATGGCTACACCTTC
CDR3aa: CASSPQGSYGYTF
j_gene: TRBJ1-2
abundance: -
d_gene: -
v_gene: TRBV27

CDR3nt: TGCAGCGTTGCCTCTAGGACAGGCCTGGGTGAAGCTTTCTTT
CDR3aa: CSVASRTGLGEAFF
j_gene: TRBJ1-1
abundance: -
d_gene: TRBD1
v_gene: TRBV29-1

CDR3nt: TGTGCCAGCAGCGCGATGACAGACGGGAATTCACCCCTCCACTTT
CDR3aa: CASSAMTDGNSPLHF
j_gene: TRBJ1-6
abundance: -
d_gene: -
v_gene: TRBV9

CDR3nt: TGTGCCAGCAGCTTTGGGACAGCATATGGCTACACCTTC
CDR3aa: CASSFGTAYGYTF
j_gene: TRBJ1-2
abundance: -
d_gene: TRBD1
v_gene: TRBV5-4

CDR3nt: TGCAGTGCCGTCCCCCCTCGCGGGGAGAGCACAGATACGCAGTATTTT
CDR3aa: CSAVPPRGESTDTQYF
j_gene: TRBJ2-3
abundance: -
d_gene: -
v_gene: TRBV20-1

CDR3nt: TGTGCCACCTCCCATACCGTTGGCGCGGGGGCCGCCACAGATACGCAGTATTTT
CDR3aa: CATSHTVGAGAATDTQYF
j_gene: TRBJ2-3
abundance: -
d_gene: -
v_gene: TRBV7-9

CDR3nt: TGTGCCAGCAGTTCCGGGTCTGGCGAGACCCAGTACTTC
CDR3aa: CASSSGSGETQYF
j_gene: TRBJ2-5
abundance: few
d_gene: -
v_gene: TRBV6-5

CDR3nt: TGCGCCAGCAGCTCAGGTCAGGTCGGTCTCTATGGCTACACCTTC
CDR3aa: CASSSGQVGLYGYTF
j_gene: TRBJ1-2
abundance: -
d_gene: -
v_gene: TRBV5-1

CDR3nt: TGTGCCAGCAGCTTAGCCCATGGTGGGACATCCGATGGGGAGCAGTACTTC
CDR3aa: CASSLAHGGTSDGEQYF
j_gene: TRBJ2-7
abundance: -
d_gene: -
v_gene: TRBV7-9